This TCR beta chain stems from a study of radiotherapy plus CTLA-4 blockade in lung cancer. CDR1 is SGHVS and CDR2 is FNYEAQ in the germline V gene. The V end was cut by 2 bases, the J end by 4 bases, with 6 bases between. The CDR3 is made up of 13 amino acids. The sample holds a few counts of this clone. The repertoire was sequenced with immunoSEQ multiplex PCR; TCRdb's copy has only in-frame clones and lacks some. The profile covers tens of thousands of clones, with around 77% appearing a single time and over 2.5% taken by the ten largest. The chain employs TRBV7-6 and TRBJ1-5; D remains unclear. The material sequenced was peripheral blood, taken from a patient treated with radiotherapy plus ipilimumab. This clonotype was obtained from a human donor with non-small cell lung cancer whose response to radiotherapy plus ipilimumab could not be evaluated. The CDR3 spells CASSLRGNQPQHF. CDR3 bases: TGTGCCAGCAGCTTACGAGGGAATCAGCCCCAGCATTTT.